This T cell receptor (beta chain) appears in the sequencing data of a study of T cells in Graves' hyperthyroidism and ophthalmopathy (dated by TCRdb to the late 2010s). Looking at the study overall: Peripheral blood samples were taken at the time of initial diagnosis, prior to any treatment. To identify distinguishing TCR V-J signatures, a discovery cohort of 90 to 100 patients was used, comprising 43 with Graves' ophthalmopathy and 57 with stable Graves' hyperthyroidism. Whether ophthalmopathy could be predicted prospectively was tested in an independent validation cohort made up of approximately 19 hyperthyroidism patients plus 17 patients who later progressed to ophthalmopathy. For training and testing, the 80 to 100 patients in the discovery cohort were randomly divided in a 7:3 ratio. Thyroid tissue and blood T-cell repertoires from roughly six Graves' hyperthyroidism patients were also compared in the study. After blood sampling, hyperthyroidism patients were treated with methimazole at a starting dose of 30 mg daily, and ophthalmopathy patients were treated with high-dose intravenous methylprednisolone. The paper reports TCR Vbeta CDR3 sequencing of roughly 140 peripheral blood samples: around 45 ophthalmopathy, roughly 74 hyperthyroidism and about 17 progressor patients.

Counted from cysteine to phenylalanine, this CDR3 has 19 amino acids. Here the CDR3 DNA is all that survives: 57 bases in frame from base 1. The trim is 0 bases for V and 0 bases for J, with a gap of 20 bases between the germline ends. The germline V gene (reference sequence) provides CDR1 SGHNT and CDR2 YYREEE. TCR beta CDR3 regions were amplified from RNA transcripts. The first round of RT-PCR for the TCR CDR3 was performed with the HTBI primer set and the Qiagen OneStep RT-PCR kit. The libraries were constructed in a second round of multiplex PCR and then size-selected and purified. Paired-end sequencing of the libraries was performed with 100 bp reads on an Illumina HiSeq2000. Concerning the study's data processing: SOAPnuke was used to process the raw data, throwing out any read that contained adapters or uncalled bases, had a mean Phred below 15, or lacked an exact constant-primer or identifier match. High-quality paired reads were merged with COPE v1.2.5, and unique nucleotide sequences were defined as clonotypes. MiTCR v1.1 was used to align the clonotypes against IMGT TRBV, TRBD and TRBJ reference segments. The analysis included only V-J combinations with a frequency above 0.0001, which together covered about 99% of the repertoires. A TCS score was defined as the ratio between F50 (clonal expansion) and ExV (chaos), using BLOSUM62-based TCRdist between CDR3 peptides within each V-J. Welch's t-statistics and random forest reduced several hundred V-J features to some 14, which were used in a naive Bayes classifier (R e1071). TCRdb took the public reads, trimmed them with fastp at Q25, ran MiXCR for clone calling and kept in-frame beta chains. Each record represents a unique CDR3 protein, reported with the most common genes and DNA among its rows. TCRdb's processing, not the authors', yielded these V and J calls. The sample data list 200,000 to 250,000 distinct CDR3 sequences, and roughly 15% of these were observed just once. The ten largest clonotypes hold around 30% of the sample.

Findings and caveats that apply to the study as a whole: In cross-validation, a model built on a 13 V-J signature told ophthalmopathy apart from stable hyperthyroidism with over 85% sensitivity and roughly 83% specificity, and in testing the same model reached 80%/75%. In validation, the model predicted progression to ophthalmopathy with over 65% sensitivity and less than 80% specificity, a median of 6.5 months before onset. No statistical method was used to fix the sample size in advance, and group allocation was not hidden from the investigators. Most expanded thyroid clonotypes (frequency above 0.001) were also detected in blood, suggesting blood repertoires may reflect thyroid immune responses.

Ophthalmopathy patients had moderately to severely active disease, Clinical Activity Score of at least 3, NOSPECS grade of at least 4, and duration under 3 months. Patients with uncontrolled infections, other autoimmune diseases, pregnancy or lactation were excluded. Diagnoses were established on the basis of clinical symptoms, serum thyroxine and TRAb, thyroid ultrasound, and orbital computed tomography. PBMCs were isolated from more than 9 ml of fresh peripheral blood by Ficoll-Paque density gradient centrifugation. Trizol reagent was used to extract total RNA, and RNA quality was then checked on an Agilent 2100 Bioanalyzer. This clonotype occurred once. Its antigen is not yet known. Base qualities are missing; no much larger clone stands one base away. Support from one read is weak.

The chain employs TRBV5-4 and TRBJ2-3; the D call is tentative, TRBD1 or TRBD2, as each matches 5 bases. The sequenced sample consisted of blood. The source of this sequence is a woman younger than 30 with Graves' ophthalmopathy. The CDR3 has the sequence CASSLEVGAGIASTDTQYF. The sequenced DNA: TGTGCCAGCAGCTTGGAGGTTGGGGCGGGTATAGCTAGCACAGATACGCAGTATTTT.